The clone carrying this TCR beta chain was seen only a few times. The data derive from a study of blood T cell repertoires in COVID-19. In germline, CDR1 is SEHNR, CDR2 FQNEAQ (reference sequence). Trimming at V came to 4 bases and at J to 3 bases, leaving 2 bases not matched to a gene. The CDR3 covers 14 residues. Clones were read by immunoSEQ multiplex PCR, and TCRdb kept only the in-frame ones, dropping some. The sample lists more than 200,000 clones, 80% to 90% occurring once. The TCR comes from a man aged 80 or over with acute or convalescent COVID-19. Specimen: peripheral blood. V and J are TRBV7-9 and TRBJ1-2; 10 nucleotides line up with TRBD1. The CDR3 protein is CASSSGTGDYGYTF. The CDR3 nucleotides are TGTGCCAGCAGCTCCGGGACAGGGGACTATGGCTACACCTTC.